Below are 30 T cell receptor beta chains sequenced from a single sample in a study of Tregs in tolerant kidney transplant recipients. Some clones are missing from TCRdb's copy, which holds only in-frame ones; the method was immunoSEQ multiplex PCR. Of more than 95,000 clones listed, about 90% are singletons. The sequenced sample was CD4+ T cells from blood. The origin of the receptors is a human donor in good health.

The chain couples TRBV6-1 to TRBJ1-4, with D tentatively TRBD1 (5 bases). The germline V gene has CDR1 MNHNS and CDR2 SASEGT. The CDR3 is made up of 15 amino acids. V lost 1 base and J lost 6, with 12 bases in between. CDR3 DNA: TGTGCCAGCAGTGAAGTGGGGGGTGGTTATGAAAAACTGTTTTTT. Its translation is CASSEVGGGYEKLFF.

The rearrangement links TRBV11-1 to TRBJ2-2; no reliable D call. CDR3 length equals 15 residues. The V end was cut by 2 bases, the J end by 0 bases, with 7 bases between. Germline V gene data show CDR1 as SGHAT and CDR2 as FQDESV (reference sequence). The CDR3 DNA reads as TGTGCCAGCAGCTTAATGGCCACGAACACCGGGGAGCTGTTTTTT. Residues: CASSLMATNTGELFF. The entire variable domain, with the rest obtained from reference TRBV11-1 and TRBJ2-2, is as follows: EAEVAQSPRYKITEKSQAVAFWCDPISGHATLYWYRQILGQGPELLVQFQDESVVDDSQLPKDRFSAERLKGVDSTLKIQPAELGDSAMYLCASSLMATNTGELFFGEGSRLTVL.

This rearrangement joins TRBV9 to TRBJ1-4; 7 bases map to TRBD1. Germline V gives CDR1 SGDLS, CDR2 YYNGEE. V shed 3 bases, J shed 4 bases, and the junction held 6 bases outside the gene matches. This CDR3 contains 15 residues. The CDR3 DNA reads as TGTGCCAGCAGCGCCGGGGGACAGCGTAATGAAAAACTGTTTTTT. It is translated as CASSAGGQRNEKLFF.

This clone was seen once. The CDR3 DNA is TGTGCCACCGAGACAGCCTCCTACGAGCAGTACTTC. This translates into CATETASYEQYF. V is TRBV10-3 and J is TRBJ2-7, with a weak D call TRBD1 (5 bases). V lost 10 bases, J lost 0 bases, and 10 bases lay in between. The CDR3 is 12 amino acids. CDR1 and CDR2 (germline): ENHRY, SYGVKD.

The sample holds one count of this clone. The rearrangement joins TRBV6-1 to TRBJ1-2, with no clear D. Looked up from germline, CDR1 is MNHNS and CDR2 is SASEGT. There are 13 residues in the CDR3. Trimming cost V 5 bases and J 7 bases, with 14 bases left between them. The CDR3 DNA reads TGTGCCAGCAGTCCCCTGACTGAGGGTGGCTACACCTTC. Translation gives CASSPLTEGGYTF.

This chain joins TRBV4-1 and TRBJ2-3; no definite D call. Germline values: CDR1 MGHRA, CDR2 YSYEKL. The CDR3 length is 12 residues. Trimming took 1 base from V and 5 from J, leaving 4 bases between them. CDR3 DNA sequence: TGCGCCAGCAGCCAAGTGAGAGATACGCAGTATTTT. Amino acids: CASSQVRDTQYF.

The chain is built from TRBV21-1 and TRBJ1-5; TRBD1, the table's D call, was not compared with the DNA. TRBV21-1 is designated a pseudogene. The CDR3 consists of 15 residues. The CDR3 loop is CGDRGDLYSNQPQHF. CDR3 nucleotides: TGTGGGGACAGGGGGGACCTATATAGCAATCAGCCCCAGCATTTT.

This chain uses TRBV6-1 with TRBJ1-5; D remains ambiguous. The V gene's germline CDR1 is MNHNS and CDR2 SASEGT. The CDR3 consists of 13 residues. Trimming stripped 5 bases from V and 9 bases from J, with 14 bases between. CDR3 in amino acids: CASSQAINSPQHF. CDR3 bases: TGTGCCAGCAGTCAGGCTATCAATTCGCCCCAGCATTTT.

The rearrangement joins TRBV2 to TRBJ1-2; 8 nucleotides agree with TRBD1. In germline, CDR1 is SNHLY, CDR2 FYNNEI. This CDR3 has 12 residues. The J segment lost 4 bases and the V segment lost 6 bases, leaving 1 base of the junction unmatched. The CDR3 sequence is CASRGQVYGYTF. The CDR3 DNA reads as TGTGCCAGCAGGGGACAGGTCTATGGCTACACCTTC.

The V gene is TRBV27, the J gene TRBJ1-4, with 7 bases fitting TRBD1. The length of the CDR3 is 14 residues. Unmatched junction bases numbered 6, after V lost 6 bases and J lost 5 bases. Germline CDR1 reads MNHEY; CDR2 reads SMNVEV (reference sequence). CDR3 loop: CASSRQGINEKLFF. The CDR3 coding sequence is TGTGCCAGCAGCCGACAGGGAATCAATGAAAAACTGTTTTTT.

The rearrangement joins TRBV5-6 to TRBJ1-1; D is unresolved. Germline V gives CDR1 SGHDT, CDR2 YYEEEE. V was shortened by 2 bases and J by 4 bases, with 6 bases between the two germline ends. The CDR3 loop spans 12 amino acids. CDR3 residues: CASSFGFTEAFF. The CDR3 DNA is TGTGCCAGCAGCTTCGGATTCACTGAAGCTTTCTTT. The whole variable domain, remainder taken from reference TRBV5-6 and TRBJ1-1, is DAGVTQSPTHLIKTRGQQVTLRCSPKSGHDTVSWYQQALGQGPQFIFQYYEEEERQRGNFPDRFSGHQFPNYSSELNVNALLLGDSALYLCASSFGFTEAFFGQGTRLTVV.

This chain connects TRBV2 to TRBJ1-2, with D possibly TRBD1 on 5 matching bases. There are 13 residues in the CDR3. Germline CDR1 reads SNHLY; CDR2 reads FYNNEI. The ends were cut back, 2 bases at V and 5 bases at J, with 9 bases in the middle. The CDR3 DNA sequence: TGTGCCAGCAGTGAATGGGACGGATATGGCTACACCTTC. Its protein product is CASSEWDGYGYTF.

The V and J genes are TRBV19 and TRBJ1-4, with D possibly matching TRBD1 (6 bases). CDR1 is LNHDA and CDR2 is SQIVND in the germline V gene (reference sequence). The CDR3 sequence is 14 residues long. Between the trimmed V and J ends, which lost 4 bases and 4 bases, there was a span of 10 bases. The CDR3: CASSTTGINEKLFF. The CDR3 nucleotides are TGTGCCAGTAGTACCACAGGGATTAATGAAAAACTGTTTTTT.

This chain joins TRBV10-1 and TRBJ2-7; 7 bases line up with TRBD1. Germline loops: CDR1 WNHNN, CDR2 SYGVQD (reference sequence). V lost 6 bases to trimming and J lost 2 bases; unmatched junction nucleotides: 4. The CDR3 spans 13 residues. The CDR3 reads CASRAGTAYEQYF. In DNA form, the CDR3 reads TGCGCCAGCAGAGCCGGGACAGCCTACGAGCAGTACTTC.

This clone was detected once. This chain uses TRBV19 with TRBJ1-2, with a weak D call TRBD1 (6 bases). Germline CDR1 reads LNHDA; CDR2 reads SQIVND (reference sequence). The CDR3 runs 14 residues. The V end lost 6 bases, the J end lost 2 bases, and 13 bases lay between the germline ends. The CDR3 coding sequence is TGTGCCAGTAGGGGACACCTCCTAAACTATGGCTACACCTTC. Residues: CASRGHLLNYGYTF.

The genes are TRBV6-1 and TRBJ1-1; 7 nucleotides line up with TRBD1. From germline, CDR1 is MNHNS and CDR2 SASEGT. This CDR3 region has 15 residues. With 3 bases clipped from V and 4 bases from J, the junction kept 8 bases outside the gene matches. CDR3: CASSDWTGRGTEAFF. In DNA, the CDR3 is TGTGCCAGCAGTGATTGGACAGGTCGGGGCACTGAAGCTTTCTTT.

J is TRBJ2-7 and V is TRBV11-2; TRBD1 aligns across 9 bases. The CDR3 extends over 14 amino acids. The germline V gene has CDR1 SGHAT and CDR2 FQNNGV. The V and J ends lost 5 bases and 4 bases, in that order; junction bases with no gene match: 6. In DNA form, the CDR3 reads TGTGCCAGCAGCCCATCGACAGGGGGGTACGAGCAGTACTTC. It is translated as CASSPSTGGYEQYF. The full variable domain, in which reference TRBV11-2 and TRBJ2-7 provide the parts outside the CDR3, is EAGVAQSPRYKIIEKRQSVAFWCNPISGHATLYWYQQILGQGPKLLIQFQNNGVVDDSQLPKDRFSAERLKGVDSTLKIQPAKLEDSAVYLCASSPSTGGYEQYFGPGTRLTVT.

In regard to this clone: A junction end diverges from the germline sequence, so it may reflect a read error. This chain connects TRBV7-9 to TRBJ2-7, with 7 bases identical to TRBD1. The germline CDR1 and CDR2 sequences are SEHNR and FQNEAQ (reference sequence). CDR3 length equals 13 residues. The CDR3 DNA reads TGTGCCAGCACCTTACAGGGGACCTACGAGCAGTACTTC. Translating it yields CASTLQGTYEQYF.

This clone was detected only a few times. V gene TRBV2 combines with J gene TRBJ1-5, with D unclear. Germline V gene lookup returns CDR1 SNHLY and CDR2 FYNNEI. The CDR3 totals 13 residues. Trimming shortened V by 4 bases and J by 4 bases, and 8 bases separated the two germline ends. For the CDR3, the DNA is TGTGCCAGCAGTGTACACGAGAATCAGCCCCAGCATTTT. It specifies CASSVHENQPQHF.

The rearrangement uses TRBV29-1 and TRBJ1-1; D perhaps matches TRBD1 (6 bases). This CDR3 region has 13 residues. CDR1 and CDR2 from the germline V gene are SQVTM and ANQGSEA. V lost 2 bases, J lost 7 bases, and 14 bases lay in between. CDR3 DNA: TGCAGCGTTGAAAAACCAGGGGCAGGTGAAGCTTTCTTT. Protein product: CSVEKPGAGEAFF. Variable domain in full (rest from reference TRBV29-1 and TRBJ1-1): SAVISQKPSRDICQRGTSLTIQCQVDSQVTMMFWYRQQPGQSLTLIATANQGSEATYESGFVIDKFPISRPNLTFSTLTVSNMSPEDSSIYLCSVEKPGAGEAFFGQGTRLTVV.

The CDR3 nucleotides are TGCGCCAGCAGCCCCCGGCCAGGTACCTACAATGAGCAGTTCTTC. This codes for CASSPRPGTYNEQFF. The chain uses TRBV5-1 and TRBJ2-1; D is undetermined. Between the trimmed V and J ends, which lost 4 bases and 2 bases, there was a span of 13 bases. The CDR3 consists of 15 residues. The germline V gene encodes CDR1 SGHRS and CDR2 YFSETQ.

This chain connects TRBV7-8 to TRBJ1-1; no firm D call. V gave up 2 bases and J gave up 0 bases, with 10 bases separating them. Per the germline V gene, CDR1 is SGHVS and CDR2 is FQNEAQ. CDR3 size: 15 residues. For the CDR3, the DNA is TGTGCCAGCAGCTTATTGGCCGGGCTGAACACTGAAGCTTTCTTT. Its translation: CASSLLAGLNTEAFF.

The chain recombines TRBV5-1 with TRBJ2-1; 8 bases agree with TRBD2. The CDR3 covers 15 residues. The germline V gene has CDR1 SGHRS and CDR2 YFSETQ. Germline trimming cut 5 bases from V and 3 bases from J; bases unmatched to any gene: 7. The CDR3: CASRPTGLDYNEQFF. CDR3 bases: TGCGCCAGCAGGCCCACGGGACTAGACTACAATGAGCAGTTCTTC.

The chain has TRBV27 and TRBJ2-7, with a tentative D call TRBD1 (5 bases). V dropped 1 base and J dropped 6 bases, with 16 bases sitting between them. The CDR3 contains 15 residues. Germline V lookup: CDR1 MNHEY, CDR2 SMNVEV (reference sequence). CDR3 coding DNA: TGTGCCAGCAGTTTATACGCTGGGGCAGAAATCGAGCAGTACTTC. Its protein product is CASSLYAGAEIEQYF.

The rearrangement joins TRBV13 to TRBJ2-7, with TRBD2 matching over 8 bases. In germline, CDR1 is PRHDT, CDR2 FYEKMQ (reference sequence). This CDR3 is 14 amino acids long. V trimming: 5 bases; J trimming: 6 bases; junction bases outside the gene matches: 9. The CDR3 sequence is CASSPRASGFEQYF. The CDR3 nucleotides are TGTGCCAGCAGCCCGCGAGCTAGCGGGTTCGAGCAGTACTTC.

CDR3 bases: TGTGCCATCAGTGAGTCGGGACTAGCGGCGAGATTCCAAGAGACCCAGTACTTC. Translation: CAISESGLAARFQETQYF. This chain uses TRBV10-3 with TRBJ2-5, with 11 nucleotides matching TRBD2. This CDR3 is 18 amino acids long. Germline V CDR1 and CDR2: ENHRY, SYGVKD. After removal of 0 bases from V and 1 base from J, the junction contained 7 bases not matched to a gene.

V usage is TRBV5-1 and J usage is TRBJ1-1; D perhaps matches TRBD1 (6 bases). Germline-derived CDR1 and CDR2 are SGHRS and YFSETQ. The CDR3 has 13 residues. V lost 0 bases and J 11 bases, leaving 14 bases between the germline ends. Written as DNA, the CDR3 is TGCGCCAGCAGCTTGGTTGGAGGGGGGAGGGCTTTCTTT. Translated: CASSLVGGGRAFF.

The chain uses TRBV19 and TRBJ2-7; the D gene is possibly TRBD1 (5 bases). The CDR3 consists of 12 residues. V was clipped by 5 bases and J by 4 bases, with 9 bases between them. CDR1 is LNHDA and CDR2 is SQIVND in the germline V gene (reference sequence). CDR3 amino acids: CASSPQGYEQYF. CDR3 DNA: TGTGCCAGTAGTCCTCAGGGTTACGAGCAGTACTTC.

The CDR3 nucleotides are TGTGCCAGCAGTGTGGGAGGGTCCCAACACATTCAGTACTTC. This gives the protein CASSVGGSQHIQYF. V usage is TRBV6-1 and J usage is TRBJ2-4; 7 nucleotides line up with TRBD2. CDR1 MNHNS and CDR2 SASEGT come from the germline V gene. The CDR3 covers 14 residues. Trimming removed 4 bases from V and 8 bases from J; junction bases left unmatched: 8.

The rearrangement uses TRBV11-3 and TRBJ2-2, with 7 bases aligning to TRBD2. Germline V gene lookup returns CDR1 SGHNT and CDR2 YENEEA. The CDR3 is 17 amino acids. The V segment lost 2 bases and the J segment 4 bases; nucleotides outside the gene matches: 10. For the CDR3, the DNA is TGTGCCAGCAGCTTACGGGCTAGCGGAAGGCTCACCGGGGAGCTGTTTTTT. Protein: CASSLRASGRLTGELFF. The complete variable domain, with remaining parts taken from reference TRBV11-3 and TRBJ2-2, reads EAGVVQSPRYKIIEKKQPVAFWCNPISGHNTLYWYLQNLGQGPELLIRYENEEAVDDSQLPKDRFSAERLKGVDSTLKIQPAELGDSAVYLCASSLRASGRLTGELFFGEGSRLTVL.